The next 10 T cell receptor beta chains were all read from a single sample in a study of blood T cell repertoires in COVID-19. The table came from immunoSEQ multiplex PCR; TCRdb's copy has only in-frame clones and leaves some out. The sample carries more than 300,000 clones, around nine tenths recorded once. The sequenced sample was peripheral blood. The receptor set was obtained from a woman in her twenties or thirties with COVID-19, enrolled during active disease.

The V and J genes are TRBV20-1 and TRBJ2-7, with 10 bases that match TRBD2. This CDR3 comprises 13 residues. J was trimmed by 7 bases and V by 3 bases; bases with no gene match: 6. Germline CDR1 reads DFQATT; CDR2 reads SNEGSKA (reference sequence). CDR3 DNA sequence: TGCAGTGCTAGTTGGCTAGCGGGGGTAGAGCAGTACTTC. Translating gives CSASWLAGVEQYF.

V is TRBV29-1 and J is TRBJ2-7; 8 bases align to TRBD1. CDR1 and CDR2 from the germline V gene are SQVTM and ANQGSEA. The CDR3 is 14 residues long. V shed 2 bases, J shed 3 bases, and the junction held 6 bases outside the gene matches. CDR3 sequence: CSVETGGLNYEQYF. CDR3 bases: TGCAGCGTTGAAACAGGGGGTTTGAACTACGAGCAGTACTTC.

The chain is built from TRBV28 and TRBJ1-1, with D possibly TRBD1 on 6 matching bases. Trimming removed 3 bases at V and 0 bases at J, with 11 bases between. Looked up from germline, CDR1 is MDHEN and CDR2 is SYDVKM. This CDR3 is built from 15 residues. CDR3 coding DNA: TGTGCCAGCAGTTTCCTTGGGGGCCTGAACACTGAAGCTTTCTTT. Protein: CASSFLGGLNTEAFF. The full variable domain, its missing parts supplied by reference TRBV28 and TRBJ1-1, is DVKVTQSSRYLVKRTGEKVFLECVQDMDHENMFWYRQDPGLGLRLIYFSYDVKMKEKGDIPEGYSVSREKKERFSLILESASTNQTSMYLCASSFLGGLNTEAFFGQGTRLTVV.

The V gene is TRBV19, the J gene TRBJ2-7; the D gene is possibly TRBD1 (6 bases). The germline V and J ends were trimmed by 3 bases and 2 bases, with 11 bases remaining between them. The length of the CDR3 is 14 residues. Germline assignment: CDR1 LNHDA and CDR2 SQIVND (reference sequence). This chain's CDR3 is CASSIIGQTYEQYF. The CDR3 DNA follows: TGTGCCAGTAGTATTATTGGACAGACCTACGAGCAGTACTTC.

This chain links TRBV6-6 with TRBJ2-1; TRBD1 might be the D (5 bases). Germline CDR1 reads MNHNY; CDR2 reads SVGAGI (reference sequence). The CDR3 totals 12 residues. Trimming removed 4 bases from V and 7 bases from J, with 8 bases in between. The CDR3 DNA follows: TGTGCCAGCAGTTTACAGGATAATGAGCAGTTCTTC. Amino acid sequence: CASSLQDNEQFF.

The chain employs TRBV28 and TRBJ1-1; D is unclear. This CDR3 has 13 residues. Per germline, CDR1 MDHEN and CDR2 SYDVKM. Trimming pared 5 bases from V and 6 bases from J, leaving 13 bases between. The CDR3 DNA reads TGTGCCAGCAGTGACTACAGTCCCTCTGAAGCTTTCTTT. Its protein product is CASSDYSPSEAFF.

The J gene is TRBJ2-7, the V gene TRBV11-3; weak D call: TRBD1 (7 bases). V was pared by 3 bases and J by 4 bases, with 13 bases between. This CDR3 is built from 14 residues. CDR1 is SGHNT, CDR2 YENEEA, per germline. Here the CDR3 reads CASSLAGQRYEQYF. In DNA form, the CDR3 reads TGTGCCAGCAGCTTGGCGGGACAGCGTTACGAGCAGTACTTC.

The chain has TRBV19 and TRBJ2-1; 7 bases align to TRBD1. CDR1 is LNHDA, CDR2 SQIVND, per germline (reference sequence). There are 12 residues in the CDR3. J was trimmed by 6 bases and V by 5 bases; bases with no gene match: 1. CDR3 protein: CASSSGGNEQFF. DNA of the CDR3: TGTGCCAGTAGTTCAGGGGGCAATGAGCAGTTCTTC.

The CDR3 protein is CASSPDRGREKLFF. In DNA form, the CDR3 reads TGCGCCAGCAGCCCGGACAGGGGGCGGGAAAAACTGTTTTTT. This chain uses TRBV4-1 with TRBJ1-4; 11 nucleotides agree with TRBD1. Germline CDR1 MGHRA, CDR2 YSYEKL. This CDR3 comprises 14 residues. Unmatched junction bases numbered 3, after V lost 4 bases and J lost 8 bases.

V and J are TRBV7-2 and TRBJ2-7; TRBD2 might be the D (6 bases). The germline CDR1 and CDR2 sequences are SGHTA and FQGNSA. V lost 0 bases and J lost 0, with 6 bases in between. This CDR3 is 14 amino acids long. The CDR3 loop is CTSSLAGGSYEQYF. The CDR3 DNA reads TGTACCAGCAGCTTAGCGGGGGGCTCCTACGAGCAGTACTTC.